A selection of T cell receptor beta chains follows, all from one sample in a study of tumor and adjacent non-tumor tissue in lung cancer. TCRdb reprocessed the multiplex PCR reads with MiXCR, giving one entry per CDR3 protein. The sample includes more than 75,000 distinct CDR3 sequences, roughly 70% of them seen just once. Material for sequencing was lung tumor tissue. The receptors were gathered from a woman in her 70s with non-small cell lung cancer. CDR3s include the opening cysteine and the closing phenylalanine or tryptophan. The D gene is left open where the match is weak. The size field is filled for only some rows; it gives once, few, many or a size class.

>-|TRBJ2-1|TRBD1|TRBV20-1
TGCAATGCTTCCCTTCGGGACAGGGGATATGATGAGCAGATCTTC
CNASLRDRGYDEQIF
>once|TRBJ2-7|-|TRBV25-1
TGTGACAGCAGCGAAGGGACTCTGACCGGGGGTGCGGGCGAGCAGTACTTC
CDSSEGTLTGGAGEQYF
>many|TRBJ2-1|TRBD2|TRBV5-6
TGTGCCAGCAGCTCGCAACTAGCGGGAGTGGGCAATGAGCAGTTCTTC
CASSSQLAGVGNEQFF
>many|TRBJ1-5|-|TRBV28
TGTGCCAGCAGCCCTTTTGCCAGCCCCTTTAATCAGCCCCAGCATTTT
CASSPFASPFNQPQHF
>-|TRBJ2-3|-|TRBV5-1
TGCGCCAGCAGCTTTAGCGGTAGGGGATCAGATACGCAGTATTTT
CASSFSGRGSDTQYF
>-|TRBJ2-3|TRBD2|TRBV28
TGTGTCAGCAGTGGGGTCACTAGCGCAGATACGCAGTATTTT
CVSSGVTSADTQYF
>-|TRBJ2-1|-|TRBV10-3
TGCGCCATCGGGCGCGGGGACTTACCTACAGAGGAGCAGTTCTTC
CAIGRGDLPTEEQFF
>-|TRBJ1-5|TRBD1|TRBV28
TGTGCCAGCAACGGTGCAGGGGGAGGACAGTCCCAGCATTTT
CASNGAGGGQSQHF
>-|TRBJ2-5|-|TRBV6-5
TGTGACAGCGGCCCCGTACAAGAGACCCTGTACTTC
CDSGPVQETLYF
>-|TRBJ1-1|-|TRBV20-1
TGCAGTTCCTACGACAGTGGACGAAACACTGAAGCTTTCTTT
CSSYDSGRNTEAFF
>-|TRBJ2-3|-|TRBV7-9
TGTGCCAGCAGGCCACGGGACAACACAGATACGCAGTATTTT
CASRPRDNTDTQYF
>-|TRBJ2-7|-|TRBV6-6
TGCGCCAGCTATCCGAGGAAAGCCCCTTCCTACGAGCAGTACTTC
CASYPRKAPSYEQYF
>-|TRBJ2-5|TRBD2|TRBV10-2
TGCGCCAGCAGGGAGTCACTAGCGGGAGATGAGAGCCAGTACTTC
CASRESLAGDESQYF
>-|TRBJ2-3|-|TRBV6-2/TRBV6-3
TGTGCCAGCAGGAAGGTACTAAACACAGATACGCAGTATTTT
CASRKVLNTDTQYF
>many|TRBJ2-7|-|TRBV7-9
TGTGCCAGCAGCGTCTCCTACGAGCAGTACTTC
CASSVSYEQYF
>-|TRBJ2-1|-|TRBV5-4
TGTGCCAGTAACTCGGAAGGGGCTAGCCTTTGGAATGAGCAGTTCTTC
CASNSEGASLWNEQFF
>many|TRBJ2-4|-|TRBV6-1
TGTGCCAGCTTACAGGGAGGTTCTCTAAACATTCAGTACTTC
CASLQGGSLNIQYF
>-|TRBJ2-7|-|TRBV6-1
TGTGCCAGCAGTGAAGTGAACAGGATCCCTTCCGAGCAGTACTTC
CASSEVNRIPSEQYF
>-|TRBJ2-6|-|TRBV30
TGTGCCTGGGTGGGCGGATCTGGGGCAGACGTCCTGACTTTC
CAWVGGSGADVLTF
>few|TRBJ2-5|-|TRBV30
TGTGCCTGGAGTTCAAGCGGACAAGAGACCCAGTACTTC
CAWSSSGQETQYF
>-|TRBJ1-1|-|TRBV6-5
TGTGCCAGCAGTTACCCCTCGGAGCGGAGTGCTTTCTTT
CASSYPSERSAFF
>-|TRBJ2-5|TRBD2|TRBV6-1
TGTGCCAGCAGTATGCTAGCGGGAGGGGAGACCCAGTACTTC
CASSMLAGGETQYF
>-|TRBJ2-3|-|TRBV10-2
TGCGCCTGCATGATATCGGGCCTCGGGACAGATACGCAGTATTTT
CACMISGLGTDTQYF
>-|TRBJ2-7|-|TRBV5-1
TGCGCCAGCAGCACAACGACGCCGGCTAGCGTAGACTACGAGCGGTACTTC
CASSTTTPASVDYERYF
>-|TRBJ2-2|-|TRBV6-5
TGTGCCAGCAGTTTGCCCTTCACCGGGGAGCTCTTTTTT
CASSLPFTGELFF
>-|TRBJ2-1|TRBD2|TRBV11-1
TGTGCCAGCAGCCGCTTGGGACTAGCTGGGGATGAGCAGTTCTTC
CASSRLGLAGDEQFF
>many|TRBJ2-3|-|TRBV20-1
TGCAGTGCTAGCGGCGTATCGGCGCAGTATTTT
CSASGVSAQYF
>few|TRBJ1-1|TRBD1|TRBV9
TGTGCCAGCAGCGACTTCGACAGGGGGCGCGACACTGAAGCTTTCTTC
CASSDFDRGRDTEAFF
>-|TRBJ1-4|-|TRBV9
TGTGCCAGCAGCGTCGACGGGACCCCGGGCGAAAAACTGTTTTTT
CASSVDGTPGEKLFF
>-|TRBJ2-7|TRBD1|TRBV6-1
TGTGCCAGCACCGGGACAGGGGGACTGGAGTACGAGCAGTACTTC
CASTGTGGLEYEQYF
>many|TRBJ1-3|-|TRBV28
TGTGCCAGCAGTTTCCAGGGGCGCGGTGGAAACACCATATATTTT
CASSFQGRGGNTIYF
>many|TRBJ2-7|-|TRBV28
TGTGCCAGCAGTTTATCCACTAGCACCTACGAGCAGTACTTC
CASSLSTSTYEQYF
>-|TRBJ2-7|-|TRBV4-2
TGTGCCAGCGGCCTAGATAAAACTCCCTCCTACGAGCAGTACTTC
CASGLDKTPSYEQYF
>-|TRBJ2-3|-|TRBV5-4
TGTGCCAGCAGCTTGGTATGCGTGAGCACAGATACGCAGTATTTT
CASSLVCVSTDTQYF
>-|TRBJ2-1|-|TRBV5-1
TGCGCCAGCAGCCCCGGAGGGGGGGAAACCTGCAATGAGCAGTTCTTC
CASSPGGGETCNEQFF
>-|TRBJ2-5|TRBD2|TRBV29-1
TGCAGCGCTAGACTAGCTCGAGAGACCCAGTACTTC
CSARLARETQYF
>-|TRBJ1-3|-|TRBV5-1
TGCGCCAGCAGCTTGGCCCCCCGACCGGATTATGGAAACACCATATATTTT
CASSLAPRPDYGNTIYF
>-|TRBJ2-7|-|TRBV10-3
TGTGCCATCAGTGAGGGGGCTAGCAGTTCCTACGAGCGGTACTTC
CAISEGASSSYERYF
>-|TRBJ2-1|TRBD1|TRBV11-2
TGTGCCAGCAGCTTAGGAGGACAGGGGGTGATCTATGAGCAGTTCTTC
CASSLGGQGVIYEQFF
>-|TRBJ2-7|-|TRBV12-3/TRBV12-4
TGTACCAGCAGTTTGTCAGTGGGACTCAACGAGCAGTACTTC
CTSSLSVGLNEQYF
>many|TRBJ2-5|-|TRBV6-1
TGTGCCAGCAGTGAAGCCTACCAACCCCAAGAGACCCAGTACTTC
CASSEAYQPQETQYF
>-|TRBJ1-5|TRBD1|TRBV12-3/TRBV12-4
TGTATCAGCAGTCCAAAGACAGGGGGCGTTAATCAGCCCCAGCATTTT
CISSPKTGGVNQPQHF
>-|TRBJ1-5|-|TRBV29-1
TGCAGCGTCGAAGCCGTTAATCAGCCCCAGCATTTT
CSVEAVNQPQHF
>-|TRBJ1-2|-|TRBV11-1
TGTGCCAGCAGTCACTCGGGAGTTTGCTACGGCTACACCTTC
CASSHSGVCYGYTF
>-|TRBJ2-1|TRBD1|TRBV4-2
TGTGGCAGCAGCCTAGCCGCAGGGGGCGGGGAGCAGTTCTTC
CGSSLAAGGGEQFF
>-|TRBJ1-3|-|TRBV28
TGTGCCAGCAGTTCTGGGGGTGTCGGAAACACCTTATATTTT
CASSSGGVGNTLYF
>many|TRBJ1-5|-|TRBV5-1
TGCGCCAGCAGCTTGGGGGTGAGGGGGGCATCCCAGCCCCAGCATTTT
CASSLGVRGASQPQHF
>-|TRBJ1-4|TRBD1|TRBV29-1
TGCAGCGTTGAGGACGTAGGGGGCGTATCTGAAAAACTGTTTTTT
CSVEDVGGVSEKLFF